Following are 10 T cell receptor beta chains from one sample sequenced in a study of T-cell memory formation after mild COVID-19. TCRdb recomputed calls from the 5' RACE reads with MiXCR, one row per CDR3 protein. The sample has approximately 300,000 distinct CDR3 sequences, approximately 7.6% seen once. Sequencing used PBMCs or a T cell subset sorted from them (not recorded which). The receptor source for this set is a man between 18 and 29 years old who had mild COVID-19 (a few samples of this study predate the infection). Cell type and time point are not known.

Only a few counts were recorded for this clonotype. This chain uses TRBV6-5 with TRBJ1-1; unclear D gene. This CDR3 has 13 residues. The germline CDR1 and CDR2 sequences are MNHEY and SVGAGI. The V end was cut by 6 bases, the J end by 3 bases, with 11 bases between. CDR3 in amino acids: CASRRSRYTEAFF. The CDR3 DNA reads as TGTGCCAGCAGGAGAAGTAGGTACACTGAAGCTTTCTTT.

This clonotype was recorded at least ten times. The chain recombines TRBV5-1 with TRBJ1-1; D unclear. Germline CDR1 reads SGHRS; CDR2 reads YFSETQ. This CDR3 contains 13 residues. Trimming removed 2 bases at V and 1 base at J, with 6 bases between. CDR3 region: CASSFEANTEAFF. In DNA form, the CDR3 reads TGCGCCAGCAGCTTTGAGGCGAACACTGAAGCTTTCTTT.

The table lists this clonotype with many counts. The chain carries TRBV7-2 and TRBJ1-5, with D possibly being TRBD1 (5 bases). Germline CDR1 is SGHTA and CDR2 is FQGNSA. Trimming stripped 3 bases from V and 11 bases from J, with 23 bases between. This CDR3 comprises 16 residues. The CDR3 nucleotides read TGTGCCAGCAGCTTCCTAACGTCAGGGCGATCGTGGGCCCAGCATTTT. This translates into CASSFLTSGRSWAQHF.

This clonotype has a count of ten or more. The CDR3 reads CASSSWGGGSSYEQYF. The CDR3 DNA follows: TGTGCCAGCAGTTCCTGGGGGGGTGGGAGCTCCTACGAGCAGTACTTC. V and J are TRBV12-3 or TRBV12-4 and TRBJ2-7; TRBD2 matches at 7 bases. V was pared by 4 bases and J by 0 bases, with 9 bases of the junction left unmatched. This CDR3 spans 16 amino acids.

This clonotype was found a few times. The CDR3 bases are TGCAGTGCTAGGCCCCAGTCAAGGAGCGAAAAACTGTTTTTT. Its translation is CSARPQSRSEKLFF. The chain joins TRBV20-1 to TRBJ1-4; D not certain. This CDR3 is 14 amino acids long. V shed 3 bases and J shed 8 bases, with 16 bases lying between them. The V gene's germline CDR1 is DFQATT and CDR2 SNEGSKA (reference sequence).

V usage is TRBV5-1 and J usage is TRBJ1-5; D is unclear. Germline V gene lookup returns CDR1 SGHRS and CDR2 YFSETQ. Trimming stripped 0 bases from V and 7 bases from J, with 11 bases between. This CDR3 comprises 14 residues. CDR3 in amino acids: CASSLGADLQPQHF. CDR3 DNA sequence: TGCGCCAGCAGCTTGGGGGCAGATTTGCAGCCCCAGCATTTT. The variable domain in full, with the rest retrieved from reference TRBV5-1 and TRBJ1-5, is KAGVTQTPRYLIKTRGQQVTLSCSPISGHRSVSWYQQTPGQGLQFLFEYFSETQRNKGNFPGRFSGRQFSNSRSEMNVSTLELGDSALYLCASSLGADLQPQHFGDGTRLSIL.

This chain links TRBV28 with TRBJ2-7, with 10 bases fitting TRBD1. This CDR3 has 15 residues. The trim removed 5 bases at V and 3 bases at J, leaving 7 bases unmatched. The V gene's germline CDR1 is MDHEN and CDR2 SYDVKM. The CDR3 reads CASSAPGQGIYEQYV. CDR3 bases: TGTGCCAGCAGTGCACCGGGACAGGGGATCTACGAGCAGTACGTC.

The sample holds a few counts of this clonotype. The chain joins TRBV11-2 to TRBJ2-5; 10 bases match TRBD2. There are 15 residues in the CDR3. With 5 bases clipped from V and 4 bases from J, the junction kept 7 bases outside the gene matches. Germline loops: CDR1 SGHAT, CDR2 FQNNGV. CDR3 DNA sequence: TGTGCCAGCAGCGACCCGGGACTAGCGCTAGAGACCCAGTACTTC. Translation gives CASSDPGLALETQYF.

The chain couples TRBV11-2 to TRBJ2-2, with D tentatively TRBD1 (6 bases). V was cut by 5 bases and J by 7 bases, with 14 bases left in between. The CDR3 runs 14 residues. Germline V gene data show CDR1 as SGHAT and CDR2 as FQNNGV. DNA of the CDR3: TGTGCCAGCAGCCGATACAGGGACGTCGGGGAGCTGTTTTTT. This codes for CASSRYRDVGELFF. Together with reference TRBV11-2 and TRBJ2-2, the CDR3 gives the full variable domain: EAGVAQSPRYKIIEKRQSVAFWCNPISGHATLYWYQQILGQGPKLLIQFQNNGVVDDSQLPKDRFSAERLKGVDSTLKIQPAKLEDSAVYLCASSRYRDVGELFFGEGSRLTVL.

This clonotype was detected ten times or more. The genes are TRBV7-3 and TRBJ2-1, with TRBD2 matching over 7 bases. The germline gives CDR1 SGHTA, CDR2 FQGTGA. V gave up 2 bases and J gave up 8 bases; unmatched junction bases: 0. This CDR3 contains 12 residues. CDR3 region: CASSLGGDEQFF. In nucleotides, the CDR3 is TGTGCCAGCAGCTTAGGGGGGGATGAGCAGTTCTTC.